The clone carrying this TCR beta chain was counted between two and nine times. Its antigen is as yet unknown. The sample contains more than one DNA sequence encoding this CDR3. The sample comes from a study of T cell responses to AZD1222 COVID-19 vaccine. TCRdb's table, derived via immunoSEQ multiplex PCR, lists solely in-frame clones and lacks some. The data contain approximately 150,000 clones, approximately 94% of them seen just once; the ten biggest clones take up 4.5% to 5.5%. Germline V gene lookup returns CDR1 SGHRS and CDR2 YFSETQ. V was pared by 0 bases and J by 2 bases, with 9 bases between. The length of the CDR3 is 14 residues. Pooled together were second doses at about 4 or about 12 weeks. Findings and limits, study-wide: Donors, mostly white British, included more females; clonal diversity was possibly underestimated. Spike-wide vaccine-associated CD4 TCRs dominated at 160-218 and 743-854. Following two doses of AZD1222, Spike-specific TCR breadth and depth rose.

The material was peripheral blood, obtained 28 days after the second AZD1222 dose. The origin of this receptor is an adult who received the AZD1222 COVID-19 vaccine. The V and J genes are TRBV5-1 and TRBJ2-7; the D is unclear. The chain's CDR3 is CASSLVVSPYEQYF. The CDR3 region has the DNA TGCGCCAGCAGCTTGGTTGTCAGCCCCTACGAGCAGTACTTC.